These T cell receptor beta chains were read from a single sample in a study of human T cells and chemical hapten exposure. TCRdb fed the RACE reads into MiXCR, producing one record per CDR3 protein. The data hold under 100,000 distinct CDR3 sequences, with more than 9.5% observed a single time. Sample: whole blood, taken in connection with sensitization to the hapten diphenylcyclopropenone (DPC). Receptors originate from a woman between 40 and 55 years old with alopecia areata. Some clones in this sample may be carry-over from other donors' samples. CDR3s include the opening cysteine and the closing phenylalanine or tryptophan. Each record gives: V gene, clone size, J gene, D gene, CDR3 protein, CDR3 DNA. D genes are given only for firm matches. A row's size may be missing; if present it is once, few, many or a size class.

>TRBV7-6|many|TRBJ1-1|-
CASSLRQFSTEAFF
TGTGCCAGCAGCTTAAGGCAGTTCAGTACTGAAGCTTTCTTT
>TRBV7-3|many|TRBJ2-5|-
CASSLTGGAETQYF
TGTGCCAGCAGCTTAACGGGTGGGGCAGAGACCCAGTACTTC
>TRBV6-5|-|TRBJ1-2|-
CASAEEGEMDGYTF
TGTGCCAGCGCGGAGGAGGGAGAGATGGATGGCTACACCTTC
>TRBV28|many|TRBJ1-6|-
CASSLLEGSTYNSPLHF
TGTGCCAGCAGTTTATTGGAGGGTTCCACCTATAATTCACCCCTCCACTTT
>TRBV4-2|many|TRBJ2-1|-
CASSQGQEGGYNEQFF
TGTGCCAGCAGCCAAGGCCAAGAGGGGGGATACAATGAGCAGTTCTTC
>TRBV7-8|-|TRBJ1-2|-
CASSLAVAGGYTF
TGTGCCAGCAGCTTAGCCGTGGCAGGGGGCTACACCTTC
>TRBV29-1|-|TRBJ2-2|-
CSAEEGRGNTGELFF
TGCAGCGCCGAAGAGGGGCGGGGGAACACCGGGGAGCTGTTTTTT
>TRBV5-5|many|TRBJ2-2|-
CASSMRPGELFF
TGTGCCAGCAGCATGAGGCCCGGGGAGCTGTTTTTT
>TRBV6-2/TRBV6-3|few|TRBJ2-3|-
CASTEKDTQYF
TGTGCCAGCACTGAGAAAGATACGCAGTATTTT
>TRBV5-4|-|TRBJ2-7|-
CASSSASGYEQYF
TGTGCCAGCAGCTCTGCCTCGGGCTACGAGCAGTACTTC
>TRBV6-2/TRBV6-3|medium-sized|TRBJ2-7|-
CASSYSSGPYEQYF
TGTGCCAGCAGTTACTCGAGTGGACCCTACGAGCAGTACTTC
>TRBV6-5|-|TRBJ1-1|-
CASSPNTYTEAFF
TGTGCCAGCAGTCCGAACACCTACACTGAAGCTTTCTTT
>TRBV6-5|-|TRBJ2-7|TRBD2
CASSRPPSGRTYEQHF
TGTGCCAGCAGTCGTCCCCCTAGCGGGAGGACGTACGAGCAGCACTTC
>TRBV20-1|-|TRBJ2-2|-
CSASTPAATGELFF
TGCAGTGCTAGTACCCCGGCGGCCACCGGGGAGCTGTTTTTT
>TRBV20-1|-|TRBJ1-1|-
CSARGAGWVIEAFF
TGCAGTGCTAGAGGAGCAGGGTGGGTTATTGAAGCTTTCTTT
>TRBV19|-|TRBJ1-5|TRBD1
CASSPEDRGGNQPQHF
TGTGCCAGTAGTCCGGAGGACAGGGGTGGCAATCAGCCCCAGCATTTT
>TRBV6-6|few|TRBJ2-2|TRBD2
CASSRAGTNTGELFF
TGTGCCAGCAGCCGAGCGGGGACCAACACCGGGGAGCTGTTTTTT
>TRBV30|many|TRBJ2-1|-
CAWSELSDEQFF
TGTGCCTGGAGTGAATTATCCGATGAGCAGTTCTTC
>TRBV10-3|many|TRBJ1-4|TRBD1
CAIRTGEGEKLFF
TGTGCCATCAGAACAGGGGAAGGCGAAAAACTGTTTTTT
>TRBV20-1|many|TRBJ2-1|TRBD2
CSAPRLAGGREQFF
TGCAGTGCTCCGCGACTAGCGGGGGGGCGGGAGCAGTTCTTC
>TRBV20-1|few|TRBJ1-6|-
CSARESGNSPLHF
TGCAGTGCTAGAGAATCAGGGAATTCACCCCTCCACTTT
>TRBV28|-|TRBJ2-7|-
CAGSFRRGAINPHEQYF
TGTGCCGGCAGTTTCCGCCGGGGAGCCATCAACCCCCACGAGCAGTACTTC
>TRBV7-2|many|TRBJ1-1|-
CASNWGRYTEAFF
TGTGCCAGCAATTGGGGGCGGTACACTGAAGCTTTCTTT
>TRBV2|few|TRBJ2-6|-
CASSDWGLGANVLTF
TGTGCCAGCAGTGATTGGGGGCTAGGGGCCAACGTCCTGACTTTC
>TRBV2|-|TRBJ1-6|-
CASSEGRGSSPLHF
TGTGCCAGCAGTGAGGGCAGGGGCTCTTCACCCCTCCACTTT
>TRBV7-2|-|TRBJ2-4|-
CASSPEYGRIAKNIQYF
TGTGCCAGCAGCCCCGAGTATGGGAGAATAGCCAAAAACATTCAGTACTTC
>TRBV28|many|TRBJ2-7|TRBD2
CASSFGGADSYEQYF
TGTGCCAGCAGTTTCGGGGGGGCAGATTCCTACGAGCAGTACTTC
>TRBV10-3|many|TRBJ1-2|-
CAIRNRETNYGYTF
TGTGCCATCAGGAACAGGGAAACTAACTATGGCTACACCTTC
>TRBV16|many|TRBJ2-5|TRBD1
CASTARLKGTEQDF
TGTGCCAGCACCGCCAGACTAAAAGGGACAGAACAGGACTTC
>TRBV7-3|few|TRBJ2-3|-
CASSLTLVDTQYF
TGTGCCAGCAGCTTAACGCTGGTAGATACGCAGTATTTT
>TRBV6-5|few|TRBJ1-1|TRBD1
CASSRDRGNTEAFF
TGTGCCAGCAGTCGTGACAGGGGGAACACTGAAGCTTTCTTT
>TRBV3-1|few|TRBJ1-2|TRBD1
CASSQSSPGQGIRSGYTF
TGTGCCAGCAGCCAGTCCTCTCCGGGACAGGGGATACGTTCGGGCTACACCTTC
>TRBV3-1|many|TRBJ2-6|TRBD1
CASSQVLGQGASGANVLTF
TGTGCCAGCAGCCAAGTGTTAGGACAGGGGGCTTCTGGGGCCAACGTCCTGACTTTC
>TRBV24-1|-|TRBJ2-5|-
CATSVWPGETQYF
TGTGCCACCAGTGTTTGGCCAGGGGAGACCCAGTACTTC
>TRBV12-3/TRBV12-4|-|TRBJ2-2|-
CASSRSGAGELFF
TGTGCCAGCAGCCGGTCTGGGGCCGGGGAGCTGTTTTTT
>TRBV3-1|many|TRBJ2-3|-
CASSQEGTSTDTQYF
TGCGCCAGCAGCCAAGAGGGGACTAGCACAGATACGCAGTATTTT
>TRBV5-1|few|TRBJ2-3|-
CASSGGRFTDTQYF
TGCGCCAGCAGCGGGGGACGGTTCACAGATACGCAGTATTTT
>TRBV27|many|TRBJ1-4|-
CASSLDRGREKLFF
TGTGCCAGCAGTTTAGACCGGGGCAGGGAAAAACTGTTTTTT
>TRBV3-1|many|TRBJ1-1|-
CASSQDLAQGGKNTEAFF
TGTGCCAGCAGCCAAGACTTAGCACAGGGAGGCAAGAACACTGAAGCTTTCTTT
>TRBV6-5|few|TRBJ2-5|-
CASSYSIQETQYF
TGTGCCAGCAGTTACTCGATCCAAGAGACCCAGTACTTC
>TRBV6-2/TRBV6-3|-|TRBJ2-7|TRBD1
CASSFSRDRRDYEQYF
TGTGCCAGCAGTTTCTCCCGGGACAGGCGCGACTACGAGCAGTACTTC
>TRBV7-9|few|TRBJ2-4|-
CASSLGAKNIQYF
TGTGCCAGCAGCCTGGGAGCCAAAAACATTCAGTACTTC
>TRBV4-3|many|TRBJ1-2|-
CASSQDPGIGGYTF
TGCGCCAGCAGCCAAGATCCAGGGATCGGTGGCTACACCTTC
>TRBV29-1|-|TRBJ1-2|-
CSAGSVYYGYTF
TGCAGCGCAGGGTCGGTTTACTATGGCTACACCTTC
>TRBV20-1|-|TRBJ2-1|-
CSARQGRPQLQFF
TGCAGTGCTAGACAGGGCCGACCGCAACTTCAGTTCTTC
>TRBV28|many|TRBJ2-7|TRBD2
CASSTQAGRVFEQYF
TGTGCCAGCAGCACCCAGGCTGGGAGGGTCTTCGAGCAGTACTTC
>TRBV20-1|few|TRBJ2-3|TRBD2
CSARGLAGTDTQYF
TGCAGTGCTAGAGGACTAGCGGGCACAGATACGCAGTATTTT
>TRBV7-6|few|TRBJ2-5|TRBD2
CASKGLARQETQYF
TGTGCCAGCAAGGGACTAGCGAGACAAGAGACCCAGTACTTC
>TRBV6-1|many|TRBJ1-1|TRBD1
CASSGTGGAGTEAFF
TGTGCCAGCAGCGGGACAGGGGGCGCGGGAACTGAAGCTTTCTTT
>TRBV11-2|many|TRBJ2-7|-
CASSSGHPKYF
TGTGCCAGCAGCTCAGGACATCCTAAGTACTTC